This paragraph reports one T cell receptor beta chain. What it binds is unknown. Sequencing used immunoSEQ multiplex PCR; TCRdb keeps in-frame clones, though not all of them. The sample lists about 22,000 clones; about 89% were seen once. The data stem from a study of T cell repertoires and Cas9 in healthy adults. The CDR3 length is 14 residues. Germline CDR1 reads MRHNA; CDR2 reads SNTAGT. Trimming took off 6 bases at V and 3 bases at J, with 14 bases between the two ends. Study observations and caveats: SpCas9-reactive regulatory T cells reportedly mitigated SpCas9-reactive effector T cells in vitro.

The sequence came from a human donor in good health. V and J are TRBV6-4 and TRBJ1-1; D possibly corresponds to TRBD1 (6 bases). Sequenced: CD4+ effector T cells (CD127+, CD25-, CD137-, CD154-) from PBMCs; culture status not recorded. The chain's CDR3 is CASRVEGGHTEAFF. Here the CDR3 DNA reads TGTGCCAGCAGAGTAGAAGGGGGGCACACTGAAGCTTTCTTT.